A single sample gave rise to the 17 T cell receptor beta chains below, sequenced in a study of identical twins. TCRdb analysed the 5' RACE reads with MiXCR anew, one entry per CDR3 protein. The sample shows about 390,000 distinct CDR3 sequences, 8.5% to 10% of them seen only once. The sequenced material came from naive T cells sorted from blood. The receptor source for this set is a woman aged 50 to 60 in good health.

This clonotype has a count of ten or more. The rearrangement uses TRBV11-2 and TRBJ2-5; TRBD1 agrees at 7 bases. The CDR3 extends over 13 amino acids. From germline, CDR1 is SGHAT and CDR2 FQNNGV. The trim removed 4 bases at V and 4 bases at J, leaving 3 bases unmatched. The DNA for the CDR3 is TGTGCCAGCAGCTCAAGGGGGCGAGAGACCCAGTACTTC. Protein sequence: CASSSRGRETQYF.

This clonotype was seen more than once but under ten times. This rearrangement joins TRBV20-1 to TRBJ2-1; D gene unclear. The CDR3 length is 16 residues. The germline V gene has CDR1 DFQATT and CDR2 SNEGSKA (reference sequence). Deletions cut 6 bases from V and 0 bases from J, with 18 bases between. As DNA, the CDR3 is TGCAGTGCCGGTAGCCTTTTAATGACCTCCTACAATGAGCAGTTCTTC. Its protein product is CSAGSLLMTSYNEQFF.

This clonotype was counted a few times. V usage is TRBV29-1 and J usage is TRBJ2-3; 7 bases line up with TRBD2. J gave up 0 bases and V 6 bases, and 9 bases lay outside the gene matches. The CDR3 length is 15 residues. Germline-derived CDR1 and CDR2 are SQVTM and ANQGSEA. The chain's CDR3 is CSVESGKRSTDTQYF. The CDR3 DNA sequence: TGCAGCGTGGAAAGCGGGAAAAGGAGCACAGATACGCAGTATTTT.

This clonotype was detected ten times or more. V and J are TRBV18 and TRBJ1-5; no reliable D call. The CDR3 is 13 residues long. Germline CDR1 is KGHSH and CDR2 is LQKENI. The ends were cut back, 6 bases at V and 0 bases at J, with 6 bases in the middle. DNA for the CDR3: TGTGCCAGCTCCGACTATAGCAATCAGCCCCAGCATTTT. Protein sequence: CASSDYSNQPQHF.

This clonotype was seen repeatedly, ten times or more. The chain carries TRBV7-2 and TRBJ2-1; TRBD2 is a possible D gene (6 bases). With 1 base removed from V and 5 bases from J, the gap between germline ends came to 9 bases. CDR3 length: 14 amino acids. Per germline, CDR1 SGHTA and CDR2 FQGNSA. The CDR3 protein is CASSLVSSDNEQFF. As DNA, the CDR3 is TGTGCCAGCAGCTTAGTATCTAGCGACAATGAGCAGTTCTTC.

This clonotype was recorded a few times. The rearrangement uses TRBV5-1 and TRBJ2-7, with 7 bases identical to TRBD1. CDR1 is SGHRS, CDR2 YFSETQ, per germline. V shed 0 bases and J 6 bases; nucleotides not matched to a gene: 6. The CDR3 covers 14 residues. The CDR3 loop reads CASSLARQGLEQYF. The CDR3 region has the DNA TGCGCCAGCAGCTTGGCCAGACAGGGTCTCGAGCAGTACTTC.

The table lists this clonotype with a few counts. V gene TRBV19 combines with J gene TRBJ2-7; D not resolved. V lost 5 bases and J 1 base, leaving 12 bases between the germline ends. The CDR3 extends over 14 amino acids. CDR1 is LNHDA, CDR2 SQIVND, per germline (reference sequence). CDR3 nucleotides: TGTGCCAGTAGTTTTCCGGGCAGGTCCTACGAGCAGTACTTC. Encoded protein: CASSFPGRSYEQYF. Based on the CDR3 plus reference TRBV19 and TRBJ2-7, the full variable domain is DGGITQSPKYLFRKEGQNVTLSCEQNLNHDAMYWYRQDPGQGLRLIYYSQIVNDFQKGDIAEGYSVSREKKESFPLTVTSAQKNPTAFYLCASSFPGRSYEQYFGPGTRLTVT.

This clonotype was seen more than once but under ten times. One junction end disagrees with the germline gene, perhaps due to a read error. As DNA, the CDR3 is TGTGCCAGCAGCTCAACCGGGACTAGCGGGGAGTTTTTC. Translation gives CASSSTGTSGEFF. V is TRBV7-7 and J is TRBJ2-5, with 13 positions matching TRBD2. The CDR3 length is 13 residues. Germline CDR1 and CDR2: SSHAT and FNYEAQ (reference sequence).

This clonotype was found a few times. The rearrangement uses TRBV9 and TRBJ1-2; 7 bases match TRBD1. V was pared by 4 bases and J by 2 bases, with 5 bases of the junction left unmatched. CDR1 is SGDLS, CDR2 YYNGEE, per germline. CDR3 length equals 14 residues. CDR3 sequence: CASSISGQNYGYTF. The CDR3 DNA is TGTGCCAGCAGCATCTCGGGACAGAACTATGGCTACACCTTC.

This clonotype was detected a few times. CDR3 residues: CASRKGVRTYTDTQYF. In DNA form, the CDR3 reads TGTGCCAGCAGAAAGGGGGTGAGGACCTACACAGATACGCAGTATTTT. The chain combines TRBV2 with TRBJ2-3; maybe TRBD1 (6 bases). In germline, CDR1 is SNHLY, CDR2 FYNNEI. Trimming pared 6 bases from V and 2 bases from J, leaving 18 bases between. This CDR3 has 16 residues.

The V gene is TRBV11-3, the J gene TRBJ2-3; D is unresolved. Trimming removed 0 bases at V and 5 bases at J, with 6 bases between. The germline gives CDR1 SGHNT, CDR2 YENEEA. There are 13 residues in the CDR3. CDR3 region: CASSLDGEDTQYF. The CDR3, as DNA: TGTGCCAGCAGCTTAGATGGGGAAGATACGCAGTATTTT.

V gene TRBV11-3 combines with J gene TRBJ2-1; D unclear. The CDR3 length is 12 residues. CDR1 SGHNT and CDR2 YENEEA come from the germline V gene. Trimming pared 0 bases from V and 13 bases from J, leaving 10 bases between. Here the CDR3 DNA reads TGTGCCAGCAGCTTAGATCCTAGAGAACAGTTCTTC. The encoded protein is CASSLDPREQFF.

This clonotype has a handful of counts. This sequence joins TRBV12-3 or TRBV12-4 and TRBJ2-3; 8 bases fit TRBD2. J was trimmed by 6 bases and V by 6 bases; bases with no gene match: 8. This CDR3 spans 14 amino acids. CDR3 bases: TGTGCCAGCAGCTTTAGCGGGAAAGAGGATACGCAGTATTTT. Protein product: CASSFSGKEDTQYF.

Many counts were recorded for this clonotype. The chain carries TRBV5-6 and TRBJ2-5; no firm D call. Germline V CDR1 and CDR2: SGHDT, YYEEEE. CDR3 size: 13 residues. V lost 2 bases to trimming and J lost 1 base, with 6 bases between them. The CDR3 here is CASSFYSQETQYF. The CDR3 coding sequence is TGTGCCAGCAGCTTTTACAGCCAAGAGACCCAGTACTTC.

This clonotype was seen a handful of times. The chain is built from TRBV27 and TRBJ2-1; maybe TRBD2 (6 bases). The germline V and J ends were trimmed by 2 bases and 6 bases, with 17 bases remaining between them. The germline V gene has CDR1 MNHEY and CDR2 SMNVEV (reference sequence). CDR3 length equals 16 residues. The CDR3 protein is CASSLTGTYRGNEQFF. CDR3 nucleotide sequence: TGTGCCAGCAGTTTAACCGGGACTTACCGGGGCAATGAGCAGTTCTTC.

The rearrangement uses TRBV12-3 or TRBV12-4 and TRBJ2-6; D may be TRBD1 (6 bases). This CDR3 comprises 15 residues. V was clipped by 6 bases and J by 4 bases, with 13 bases between them. As DNA, the CDR3 is TGTGCCAGCAGCTCGACAGGTGGCGGGGCCAACGTCCTGACTTTC. Translated, it gives CASSSTGGGANVLTF.

The sample holds a few counts of this clonotype. V usage is TRBV28 and J usage is TRBJ2-5, with TRBD2 matching over 8 bases. V lost 7 bases, J lost 1 base, and 8 bases stayed unmatched. CDR3 length: 15 residues. Germline V CDR1 and CDR2: MDHEN, SYDVKM. The CDR3 DNA follows: TGTGCCAGCAAGCCAACCCTAGCGGGCCAAGAGACCCAGTACTTC. This gives the protein CASKPTLAGQETQYF.